The 23 T cell receptor beta chains below all came from one sample that was sequenced in a study of early T cells in non-severe SARS-CoV-2 infection. TCRdb reprocessed the 5' RACE reads with MiXCR, giving one entry per CDR3 protein. The sample has 50,000 or so distinct CDR3 sequences, around 14% seen once. Sequenced material: whole blood. The receptors stem from an adult who was a healthcare worker with PCR-confirmed SARS-CoV-2 infection or an uninfected control (not recorded which).

In its sample, this clonotype was seen a few times. V gene TRBV5-1 combines with J gene TRBJ1-1; D is unresolved. The CDR3 extends over 14 amino acids. V gave up 4 bases and J gave up 2 bases, with 12 bases separating them. CDR1 is SGHRS and CDR2 is YFSETQ in the germline V gene. The CDR3 loop reads CASSLEVPNTEAFF. The DNA for the CDR3 is TGCGCCAGCAGCCTGGAGGTTCCAAACACTGAAGCTTTCTTT. The full variable domain, in which reference TRBV5-1 and TRBJ1-1 provide the parts outside the CDR3, is KAGVTQTPRYLIKTRGQQVTLSCSPISGHRSVSWYQQTPGQGLQFLFEYFSETQRNKGNFPGRFSGRQFSNSRSEMNVSTLELGDSALYLCASSLEVPNTEAFFGQGTRLTVV.

The chain is built from TRBV3-1 and TRBJ2-1; D unclear. Germline V gives CDR1 LGHDT, CDR2 YNNKEL (reference sequence). V was pared by 0 bases and J by 0 bases, with 15 bases between. CDR3 length: 18 residues. The CDR3 region has the DNA TGTGCCAGCAGCCAAGATCTCCCCGGACGTAGCTCCTACAATGAGCAGTTCTTC. Its protein product is CASSQDLPGRSSYNEQFF.

This chain uses TRBV10-3 with TRBJ1-5; D gene uncertain. Germline assignment: CDR1 ENHRY and CDR2 SYGVKD. V gave up 0 bases and J gave up 2 bases, with 11 bases separating them. The CDR3 spans 16 residues. CDR3 in amino acids: CAISESMLGGNQPQHF. CDR3 DNA sequence: TGTGCCATCAGTGAGTCGATGCTCGGCGGCAATCAGCCCCAGCATTTT.

The J gene is TRBJ1-5, the V gene TRBV19; the D is unclear. Trimming shortened V by 5 bases and J by 0 bases, and 8 bases separated the two germline ends. Germline CDR1 reads LNHDA; CDR2 reads SQIVND (reference sequence). This CDR3 is built from 14 residues. The CDR3: CASSRGDSNQPQHF. Here the CDR3 DNA reads TGTGCCAGTAGTCGGGGAGATAGCAATCAGCCCCAGCATTTT.

J is TRBJ1-3 and V is TRBV18; possible D gene TRBD1, 5 bases. CDR3 length: 15 amino acids. The germline V gene has CDR1 KGHSH and CDR2 LQKENI. Trimming removed 2 bases from V and 2 bases from J, with 10 bases in between. The chain's CDR3 is CASSPGGETGNTIYF. The CDR3 region has the DNA TGTGCCAGCTCACCAGGAGGGGAAACTGGAAACACCATATATTTT.

This clonotype has ten or more counts. The rearrangement uses TRBV30 and TRBJ1-6; 7 nucleotides agree with TRBD1. V was clipped by 4 bases and J by 7 bases; unmatched bases: 7. Germline-derived CDR1 and CDR2 are GTSNPN and SVGIG (reference sequence). CDR3 length equals 14 residues. CDR3: CAWIAQGRNSPLHF. The CDR3 DNA is TGTGCCTGGATCGCACAGGGGAGAAATTCACCCCTCCACTTT.

The chain uses TRBV15 and TRBJ1-5; D gene unclear. V was trimmed by 0 bases and J by 2 bases, leaving 5 bases between them. The CDR3 runs 14 residues. Germline CDR1 is LNHNV and CDR2 is YYDKDF (reference sequence). CDR3 region: CATSRELGNQPQHF. DNA for the CDR3: TGTGCCACCAGCAGAGAACTGGGCAATCAGCCCCAGCATTTT.

This clonotype was detected ten times or more. The chain recombines TRBV28 with TRBJ2-1, with D tentatively TRBD1 (6 bases). Per germline, CDR1 MDHEN and CDR2 SYDVKM. The CDR3 runs to 12 residues. V lost 6 bases and J lost 9, with 12 bases in between. CDR3 nucleotides: TGTGCCAGCAGAGTTACAGGGAGTGAGCAGTTCTTC. It encodes CASRVTGSEQFF.

This clonotype appeared a few times. The chain couples TRBV28 to TRBJ1-1; 7 bases match TRBD1. CDR1 and CDR2 from the germline V gene are MDHEN and SYDVKM. The CDR3 runs to 13 residues. V was pared by 6 bases and J by 5 bases, with 6 bases of the junction left unmatched. In DNA, the CDR3 is TGTGCCAGCAGCTGGGACAGCAAAACTGAAGCTTTCTTT. Encoded protein: CASSWDSKTEAFF.

V usage is TRBV7-2 and J usage is TRBJ2-1; D may be TRBD2 (6 bases). The V end lost 3 bases, the J end lost 11 bases, and 11 bases lay between the germline ends. The germline CDR1 and CDR2 sequences are SGHTA and FQGNSA. This CDR3 region has 12 residues. CDR3 sequence reads: CASSFYGGQQFF. The CDR3 DNA is TGTGCCAGCAGCTTCTACGGAGGGCAGCAGTTCTTC.

This clonotype was counted between two and nine times. The V call is TRBV20-1, the J call TRBJ1-2; 12 bases fit TRBD1. This CDR3 is 14 amino acids long. Germline values: CDR1 DFQATT, CDR2 SNEGSKA (reference sequence). V was clipped by 5 bases and J by 7 bases; unmatched bases: 8. CDR3 in DNA: TGCAGTGCTCGTCACCGGGACAGGGGGCCTGGCTACACCTTC. Amino acids: CSARHRDRGPGYTF.

This clonotype has at least ten counts. The chain employs TRBV6-2 or TRBV6-3 and TRBJ2-1; 13 bases align to TRBD2. CDR1 is MNHEY, CDR2 SVGEGT, per germline. J was trimmed by 9 bases and V by 4 bases; bases with no gene match: 9. The CDR3 consists of 16 residues. CDR3 protein: CASSFLGLAGAGEQFF. DNA for the CDR3: TGTGCCAGCAGTTTTCTAGGACTAGCGGGAGCCGGTGAGCAGTTCTTC.

This clonotype was recorded many times. The gene calls are TRBV30 and TRBJ1-1; the D gene is possibly TRBD1 (5 bases). Germline-derived CDR1 and CDR2 are GTSNPN and SVGIG (reference sequence). The V gene lost 5 bases and the J gene lost 8 bases, with 21 bases spanning the gap. The CDR3 sequence is 14 residues long. CDR3 sequence: CAWCPGSNPTEAFF. The CDR3 region has the DNA TGTGCCTGGTGTCCAGGGTCAAACCCTACCGAAGCTTTCTTT.

The genes are TRBV7-9 and TRBJ2-7; no reliable D call. V lost 3 bases to trimming and J lost 0 bases, with 12 bases between them. Germline V CDR1 and CDR2: SEHNR, FQNEAQ (reference sequence). CDR3 size: 15 residues. The CDR3 reads CASSLVYSSSYEQYF. For the CDR3, the DNA is TGTGCCAGCAGCTTGGTGTACAGCTCCTCCTACGAGCAGTACTTC.

This CDR3 is CASRRSRGFETQYF. The CDR3 DNA reads as TGTGCCAGCAGGCGATCTAGGGGATTCGAGACCCAGTACTTC. The rearrangement links TRBV28 to TRBJ2-5, with D possibly being TRBD1 (5 bases). Germline CDR1 is MDHEN and CDR2 is SYDVKM. V dropped 6 bases and J dropped 5 bases, with 16 bases sitting between them. The CDR3 covers 14 residues.

This clonotype was counted many times. This chain connects TRBV27 to TRBJ2-4, with D possibly TRBD2 on 6 matching bases. Germline V gene sequence: CDR1 MNHEY, CDR2 SMNVEV (reference sequence). The length of the CDR3 is 15 residues. Trimming stripped 2 bases from V and 8 bases from J, with 16 bases between. The CDR3: CASSLTRPSGDIQYF. The CDR3 DNA follows: TGTGCCAGCAGTTTAACCCGCCCCTCGGGGGACATTCAGTACTTC.

In this sample, this clonotype turned up many times. The chain is built from TRBV27 and TRBJ2-5, with 10 bases matching TRBD1. J gave up 5 bases and V 7 bases, and 10 bases lay outside the gene matches. CDR1 is MNHEY and CDR2 is SMNVEV in the germline V gene (reference sequence). This CDR3 spans 15 amino acids. CDR3 region: CASISLTGGGETQYF. The CDR3 DNA reads TGTGCCAGCATTTCGTTGACAGGGGGCGGGGAGACCCAGTACTTC.

A few counts support this clonotype. The chain links TRBV2 to TRBJ2-2, with TRBD1 matching over 9 bases. Looked up from germline, CDR1 is SNHLY and CDR2 is FYNNEI. There are 14 residues in the CDR3. V was pared by 7 bases and J by 7 bases, with 7 bases of the junction left unmatched. This chain's CDR3 is CASTGQGASGELFF. CDR3 coding DNA: TGTGCCAGCACGGGACAGGGAGCGAGCGGGGAGCTGTTTTTT.

V is TRBV18 and J is TRBJ2-7; D may be TRBD2 (6 bases). The CDR3 totals 13 residues. V was pared by 2 bases and J by 4 bases, with 9 bases between. Germline-derived CDR1 and CDR2 are KGHSH and LQKENI. CDR3 bases: TGTGCCAGCTCACCAGGCGGGAAGTACGAGCAGTACTTC. Its protein is CASSPGGKYEQYF. Full variable domain (rest looked up from reference TRBV18 and TRBJ2-7): NAGVMQNPRHLVRRRGQEARLRCSPMKGHSHVYWYRQLPEEGLKFMVYLQKENIIDESGMPKERFSAEFPKEGPSILRIQQVVRGDSAAYFCASSPGGKYEQYFGPGTRLTVT.

This clonotype was seen a few times. The CDR3 spells CASSQIQGSSYEQYF. The CDR3, as DNA: TGCGCCAGCAGCCAAATCCAGGGGAGCTCCTACGAGCAGTACTTC. The chain employs TRBV4-1 and TRBJ2-7; TRBD1 is a possible D gene (6 bases). Per germline, CDR1 MGHRA and CDR2 YSYEKL. Trimming left V 2 bases short and J 0 bases short, with 11 bases between. CDR3 length: 15 amino acids.

The J gene is TRBJ2-3, the V gene TRBV28; 9 bases fit TRBD1. The V gene's germline CDR1 is MDHEN and CDR2 SYDVKM. Germline trimming cut 2 bases from V and 1 base from J; bases unmatched to any gene: 1. The CDR3 has 15 amino acids. The DNA of the CDR3 is TGTGCCAGCAGTTTAAGGACAGGGGGCACAGATACGCAGTATTTT. It codes for CASSLRTGGTDTQYF.

This clonotype appeared many times. The J gene is TRBJ2-2, the V gene TRBV15; D is ambiguous. V dropped 1 base and J dropped 3 bases, with 9 bases sitting between them. The CDR3 consists of 15 residues. Germline lookup yields CDR1 LNHNV and CDR2 YYDKDF (reference sequence). CDR3 region: CATSRGGPYTGELFF. The DNA for the CDR3 is TGTGCCACCAGCAGAGGCGGACCCTACACCGGGGAGCTGTTTTTT. Variable domain in full (rest from reference TRBV15 and TRBJ2-2): DAMVIQNPRYQVTQFGKPVTLSCSQTLNHNVMYWYQQKSSQAPKLLFHYYDKDFNNEADTPDNFQSRRPNTSFCFLDIRSPGLGDTAMYLCATSRGGPYTGELFFGEGSRLTVL.

This clonotype was recorded many times. J is TRBJ1-1 and V is TRBV2; 8 positions match TRBD1. The ends lost 4 bases at V and 4 bases at J; junction bases unmatched: 5. Germline V gene sequence: CDR1 SNHLY, CDR2 FYNNEI. This CDR3 comprises 14 residues. CDR3 sequence reads: CASSGATGGTEAFF. DNA of the CDR3: TGTGCCAGCAGTGGGGCCACAGGGGGCACTGAAGCTTTCTTT. Complete variable domain (other parts from reference TRBV2 and TRBJ1-1): EPEVTQTPSHQVTQMGQEVILRCVPISNHLYFYWYRQILGQKVEFLVSFYNNEISEKSEIFDDQFSVERPDGSNFTLKIRSTKLEDSAMYFCASSGATGGTEAFFGQGTRLTVV.